This TCR beta chain was recorded in a study of cytomegalovirus exposure and HLA in healthy donors (dated 2017 in TCRdb). Regarding the research as a whole: According to an earlier analysis of 550 to 700 of the donors, about 190 million T cells yielded 117 million unique TCR beta sequences and approximately 300 Gb of sequence data. A later genetic analysis took genome-wide SNP genotypes for about three fifths of the 666 donors and used that subset as a discovery cohort. A later analysis re-analyzed previously published TCR beta repertoires from 600 to 850 donors and added high-resolution HLA genotyping to study TCR occurrence patterns. In an earlier analysis of roughly 540 of the donors, high-throughput TCR beta sequencing was used to judge whether each TCR beta V gene segment behaved as functional or pseudogenic. A handful of DR-DQ haplotypes were treated as single units for association and clustering because of strong linkage in the cohort. An early release covering some 640 HLA-typed donors comprised about 310 gigabases of sequencing data and 85 million or so unique TCR sequences. The number of typed donors differed by locus: about 620-640 for A, B, C, DRB1 and DQB1; approximately 520 for DQA1; around 580 for DPA1; and around 490 for DPB1. The study aimed to test whether signatures of past pathogen exposure could be identified by cataloging public T cell receptors. Donor age, sex, ethnicity and CMV serostatus were compiled alongside the repertoire data. Of the approximately 370 genotyped donors, 81% were placed in the genetic ancestry cluster associated with self-reported Caucasian donors. In addition to the first cohort of 666 subjects, a separate validation cohort of approximately 110 different subjects was used. Among roughly 400 genotyped donors of the cohort, an average of approximately 240,000 unique TCR beta nucleotide sequences was sequenced per donor, of which approximately 18% were non-productive. Rather than using new phenotypic data, the later analysis identified candidate immune exposures from TCR beta sequences and from how often those sequences occurred across donors. The T cell repertoires of around 670 subjects were profiled by immunosequencing and related to cytomegalovirus serostatus. Class I and class II HLA loci were covered by the typing at four-digit resolution. The study combined high-throughput TCR immunosequencing, statistical association of individual TCRs with disease status, and machine learning to predict cytomegalovirus infection status. Every repertoire in the discovery cohort had been generated on one and the same sequencing platform.

About this clone itself: There is no known antigen for this receptor. Qualities for individual bases were not recorded, and no much larger clone is one base off.

In total, 600 or so healthy bone marrow donors made up the cohort. At the time of sampling, all cohort members were nominally healthy, though unrecorded immune exposures were likely present. The donor was CMV seropositive and belonged to the group of a few hundred seropositive cohort members. A peripheral blood sample was provided by each donor, and peripheral blood mononuclear cells were used for TCR beta sequencing. The Qiagen DNeasy Blood Extraction Kit was used to extract genomic DNA from the blood cell samples. Library prep was done by the immunoSEQ multiplex PCR assay. A mixture of 60 forward primers for TCR Vbeta segments and 13 reverse primers for TCR Jbeta segments was used in the multiplex PCR. The CDR3 region of rearranged TCR beta genes was amplified from genomic DNA by a multiplex PCR assay. On the Illumina HiSeq System, the amplified TCR beta libraries were sequenced as 87-base-pair reads. Under the source paper's analysis protocol: A later analysis counted around 72 million unique TCR beta chains across the 650 to 700 repertoires, and some 11 million of these chains were shared by at least two donors. Raw reads were error-corrected and collapsed into unique sequences by a nearest-neighbor algorithm in which closely related sequences were merged to remove PCR and sequencing errors. CDR3 sequences were aligned to IMGT reference sequences to assign V, D and J gene segments. For a sequence to be retained, a match of at least six nucleotides was required to both a V gene segment and a J gene segment. A rearrangement counted as productive if the CDR3 had no stop codons and remained in frame with V and J, and every other rearrangement counted as non-productive. Following IMGT convention, CDR3 was defined as the stretch from the second conserved V-encoded cysteine up to the conserved J-encoded phenylalanine. In an earlier analysis of 587 of the donors, sequences lacking an unambiguous match to a single V gene segment were excluded. An earlier analysis of roughly 590 of the donors called V segments functional above 56.7% productive rearrangements and segregating when the between-donor standard deviation exceeded 5%. A statistical classification framework was developed to diagnose cytomegalovirus status using the catalog of TCR beta chain sequences. A later analysis assigned V and J genes by comparing TCR nucleotide sequences with IMGT/GENE-DB human TR gene sequences. A later analysis assigned CDR3 sequences and most-parsimonious VDJ recombination scenarios with the TCRdist pipeline. In a later analysis, every TCR beta chain was defined by the combination of its CDR3 amino acid sequence and its V-gene family, and reads without a unique V-gene family were dropped. A later analysis removed 450 to 600 highly shared, low-generation-probability nucleotide sequences to deal with suspected cross-contamination and a sequencing artifact. In a later analysis, a clonal expansion index was calculated for each public chain from normalized within-repertoire ranks of inferred template counts. A later analysis computed generation probabilities with a VDJ recombination model fitted to out-of-frame rearrangements, and checked the results against IGoR. A later analysis scored TCR-TCR, TCR-HLA and TCR-CMV co-occurrence with hypergeometric tests, applying a repertoire-size bias correction to TCR pairs. A later analysis estimated false discovery rates by permuting HLA or CMV assignments 20 times. In a later analysis, co-occurring TCRs were grouped with DBSCAN, and TCRdist sequence similarity was added when clustering was performed within HLA-allele-positive subsets. Repertoires with fewer than 30,000 or more than 120,000 public chains were left out of co-occurrence clustering, as were a handful of repertoires with anomalous nucleotide sharing. The source is immuneACCESS, and TCRdb retained only in-frame sequences with V and J called. Part of the clones is not carried over; for the studies checked, unresolved V genes explain less than half of this, and the remainder is unexplained. V and J calls and clone size are those listed in that table; D and trimming were worked out from the DNA. This sample lists hundreds of thousands of clones; more than 75% were detected once. Approximately 5.7% of the sample lies in the top ten.

Results and caveats for the whole study, not just this receptor: Most CMV-associated TCR beta chains appeared to be HLA-restricted in a later analysis, and the HLA associations seemed to be driven largely by CMV exposure. The presence/absence analyses assumed that sequencing depth was roughly uniform across donors, and that assumption may not be true. CMV serostatus was the only immune exposure information available for the cohort. Linkage disequilibrium might explain the correlated functional status among segregating V segments, but an unknown experimental factor could not be excluded. According to a later analysis, TCR association rates differed among HLA loci, with DRB1 alleles showing the most associated TCRs and HLA-C alleles showing the fewest. It was suggested by the authors that the approach could potentially be generalized to other disease states and immunological phenotypes. Across donors, most TCR sequences were observed very rarely, whereas some public TCRs were present in many individuals. Assigning TCR associations to individual alleles was difficult when HLA alleles, especially DR and DQ, strongly co-occurred. A further reported finding was that TCR beta sequences accurately predicted the HLA-A and HLA-B alleles for most subjects in the first cohort. An association between a missense DCLRE1C variant and V-gene and J-gene trimming of TCR beta chains was found in a later genetic analysis and replicated in an independent cohort. This cohort had only TCR beta chains sequenced, and the lack of alpha or paired-chain data limited which features could be detected. The classifier was reported to diagnose cytomegalovirus status with high specificity and sensitivity in both the original cohort and the validation cohort. An earlier analysis of approximately 600 of the donors showed that most TCR beta V segments appeared in productive rearrangements either about 90% or about 30% of the time, which broadly matched IMGT annotations. Three of the identified cytomegalovirus-associated TCR beta chains were confirmed in vitro to be specific for cytomegalovirus antigens. A later analysis reported that several top co-occurrence clusters appeared linked to parvovirus B19, influenza, CMV and Epstein-Barr virus. Specific HLA alleles were associated with more than 15,000 TCR beta sequences at a false discovery rate of 0.05 in a later analysis. HLA typing was unavailable for some donors at each locus, so association tests used only the typed subset. A total of roughly 160 TCR beta chains were listed by the study as associated with cytomegalovirus. The earlier analysis of 587 of the donors excluded about 16 rarely observed V segments, including chromosome 9 orphons, because counts were too low. A later genetic analysis reported fewer N-insertions in productive TCRs among donors in an Asian-associated ancestry cluster than the roughly 700-donor mean. A group of highly shared sequence variants was considered likely to be a technical artifact of the sequencing pipeline. Compared with equally common non-associated chains, HLA-associated TCR beta chains in a later analysis were more clonally expanded and had lower generation probabilities.

The sequencing sample was made of PBMCs. The sequence was obtained from a man in his forties or fifties in good health and CMV-seropositive.

Here the CDR3 is given as CATSRTSNQPQHF. The base sequence is TGTGCCACCTCTAGAACTAGCAATCAGCCCCAGCATTTT. In this chain, TRBV6-5 is recombined with TRBJ1-5, with no confidently assigned D gene. Relative to germline, V is 10 bases shorter and J is 0 bases shorter, with 10 bases between their ends. For CDR1 and CDR2, the germline V gene lists MNHEY and SVGAGI. Counted from cysteine to phenylalanine, this CDR3 has 13 amino acids. Only the CDR3 region is kept as DNA, spanning 39 bases read in frame from base 1.